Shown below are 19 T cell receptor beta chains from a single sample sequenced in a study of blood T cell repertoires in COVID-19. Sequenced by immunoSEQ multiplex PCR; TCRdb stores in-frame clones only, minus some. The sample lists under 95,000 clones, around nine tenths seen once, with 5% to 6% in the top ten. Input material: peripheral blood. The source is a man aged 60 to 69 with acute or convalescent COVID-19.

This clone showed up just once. The CDR3 DNA sequence: TGTGCCAGCAGTTACGGGCGGGGGACTCAGCCCCAGCATTTT. It codes for CASSYGRGTQPQHF. The chain employs TRBV6-5 and TRBJ1-5; tentative D call: TRBD1 (5 bases). Germline CDR1 MNHEY, CDR2 SVGAGI. V dropped 2 bases and J dropped 6 bases, with 11 bases sitting between them. The CDR3 consists of 14 residues.

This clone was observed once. CDR3 in DNA: TGTGCCAGCTCACCACTGGGGCAGGGAGGTCGAGGTGACTATGGCTACACCTTC. Translating gives CASSPLGQGGRGDYGYTF. This chain uses TRBV18 with TRBJ1-2; D is perhaps TRBD1 (5 bases). Trimming removed 1 base at V and 3 bases at J, with 21 bases between. Per germline, CDR1 KGHSH and CDR2 LQKENI. This CDR3 is built from 18 residues.

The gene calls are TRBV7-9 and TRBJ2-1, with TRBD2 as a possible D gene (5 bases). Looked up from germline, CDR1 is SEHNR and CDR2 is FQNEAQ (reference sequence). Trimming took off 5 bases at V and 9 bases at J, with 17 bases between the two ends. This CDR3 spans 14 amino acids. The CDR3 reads CASSRGGRATEQFF. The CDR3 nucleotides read TGTGCCAGCAGCCGCGGCGGGCGGGCTACTGAGCAGTTCTTC.

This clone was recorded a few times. The CDR3, as DNA: TGCACCAGCAGCCAAGATTCAAGCGGGGGAGCCTGCTCCTACAATGAGCAGTTCTTC. Its translation is CTSSQDSSGGACSYNEQFF. The chain carries TRBV1 and TRBJ2-1; the table calls TRBD2, which could not be checked here. TRBV1 is labeled a pseudogene. The CDR3 contains 19 residues.

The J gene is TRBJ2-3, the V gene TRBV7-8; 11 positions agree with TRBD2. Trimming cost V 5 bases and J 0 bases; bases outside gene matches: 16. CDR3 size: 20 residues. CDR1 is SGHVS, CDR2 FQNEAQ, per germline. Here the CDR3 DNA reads TGTGCCAGCAGCCGAGATTTGACTAGCGGGGATATCTCTAGCACAGATACGCAGTATTTT. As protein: CASSRDLTSGDISSTDTQYF.

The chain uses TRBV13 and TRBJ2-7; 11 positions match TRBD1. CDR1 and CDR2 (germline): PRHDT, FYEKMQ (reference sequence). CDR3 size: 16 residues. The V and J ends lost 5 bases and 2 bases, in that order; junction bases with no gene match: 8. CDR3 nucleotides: TGTGCCAGCAGCGCGGGACAGGGGGTTTATACCTACGAGCAGTACTTC. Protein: CASSAGQGVYTYEQYF.

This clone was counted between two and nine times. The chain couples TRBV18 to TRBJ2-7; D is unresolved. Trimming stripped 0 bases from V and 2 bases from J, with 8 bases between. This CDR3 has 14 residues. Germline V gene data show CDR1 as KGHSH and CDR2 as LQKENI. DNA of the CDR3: TGTGCCAGCTCACCACCGGGCAGACCCTACGAGCAGTACTTC. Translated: CASSPPGRPYEQYF.

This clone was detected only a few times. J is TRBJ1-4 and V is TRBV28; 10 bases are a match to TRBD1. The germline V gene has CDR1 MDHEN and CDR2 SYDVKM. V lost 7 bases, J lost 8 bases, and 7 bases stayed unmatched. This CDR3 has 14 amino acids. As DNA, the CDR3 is TGTGCCAGCAAGGAGGGACAGGGGAGAGAAAAACTGTTTTTT. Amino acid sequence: CASKEGQGREKLFF.

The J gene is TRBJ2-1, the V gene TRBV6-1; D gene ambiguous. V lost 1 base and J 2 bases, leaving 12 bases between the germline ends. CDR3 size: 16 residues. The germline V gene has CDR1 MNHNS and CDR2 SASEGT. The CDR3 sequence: CASSEVVSLTYNEQFF. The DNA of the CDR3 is TGTGCCAGCAGTGAAGTGGTTAGCCTGACCTACAATGAGCAGTTCTTC.

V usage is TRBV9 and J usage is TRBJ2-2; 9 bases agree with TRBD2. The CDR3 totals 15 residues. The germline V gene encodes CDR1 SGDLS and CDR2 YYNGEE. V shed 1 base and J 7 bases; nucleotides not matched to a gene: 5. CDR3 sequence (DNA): TGTGCCAGCAGCGTACGCGGGGGGGCCGGCGGGGAGCTGTTTTTT. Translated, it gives CASSVRGGAGGELFF.

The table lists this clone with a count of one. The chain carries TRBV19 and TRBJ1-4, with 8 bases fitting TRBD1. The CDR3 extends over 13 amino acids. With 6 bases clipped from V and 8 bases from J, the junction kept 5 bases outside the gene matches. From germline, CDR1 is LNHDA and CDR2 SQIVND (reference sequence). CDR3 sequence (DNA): TGTGCCAGTAGCGGACAGGGTTGGGAAAAACTGTTTTTT. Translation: CASSGQGWEKLFF.

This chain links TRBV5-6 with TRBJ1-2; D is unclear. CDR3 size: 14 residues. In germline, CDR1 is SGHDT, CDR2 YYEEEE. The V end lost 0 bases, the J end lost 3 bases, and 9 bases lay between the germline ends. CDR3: CASSLGISDYGYTF. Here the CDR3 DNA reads TGTGCCAGCAGCTTGGGTATTTCAGACTATGGCTACACCTTC.

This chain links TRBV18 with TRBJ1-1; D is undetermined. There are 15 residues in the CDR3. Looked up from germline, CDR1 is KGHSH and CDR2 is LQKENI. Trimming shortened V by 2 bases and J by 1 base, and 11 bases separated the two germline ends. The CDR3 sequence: CASSPVEAKNTEAFF. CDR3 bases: TGTGCCAGCTCACCAGTGGAGGCCAAGAACACTGAAGCTTTCTTT.

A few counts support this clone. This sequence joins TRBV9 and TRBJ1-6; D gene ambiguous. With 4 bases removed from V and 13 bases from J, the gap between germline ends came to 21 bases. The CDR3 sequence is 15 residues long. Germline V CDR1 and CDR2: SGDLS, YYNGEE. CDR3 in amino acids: CASSPRGGFVQPLHF. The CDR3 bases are TGTGCCAGCAGCCCCCGAGGCGGATTTGTTCAGCCCCTCCACTTT.

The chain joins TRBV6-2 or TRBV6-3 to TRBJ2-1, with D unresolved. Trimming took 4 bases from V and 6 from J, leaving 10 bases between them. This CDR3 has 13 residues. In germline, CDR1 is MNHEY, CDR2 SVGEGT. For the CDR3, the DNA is TGTGCCAGCAGTTCGACTCAGACCAATGAGCAGTTCTTC. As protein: CASSSTQTNEQFF.

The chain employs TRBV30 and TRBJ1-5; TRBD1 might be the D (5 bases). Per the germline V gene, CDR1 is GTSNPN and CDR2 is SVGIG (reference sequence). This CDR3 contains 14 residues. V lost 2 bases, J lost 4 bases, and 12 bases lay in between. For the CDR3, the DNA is TGTGCCTGGAGTTTGGGGCGAGGAAATCAGCCCCAGCATTTT. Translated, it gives CAWSLGRGNQPQHF. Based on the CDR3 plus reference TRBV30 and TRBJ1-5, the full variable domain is SQTIHQWPATLVQPVGSPLSLECTVEGTSNPNLYWYRQAAGRGLQLLFYSVGIGQISSEVPQNLSASRPQDRQFILSSKKLLLSDSGFYLCAWSLGRGNQPQHFGDGTRLSIL.

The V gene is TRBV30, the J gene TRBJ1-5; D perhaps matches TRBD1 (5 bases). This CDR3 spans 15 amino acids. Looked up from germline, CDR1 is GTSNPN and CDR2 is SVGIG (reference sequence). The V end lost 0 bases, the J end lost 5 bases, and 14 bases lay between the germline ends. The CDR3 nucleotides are TGTGCCTGGAGTGTACCCAGGGAGGGCTATCAGCCCCAGCATTTT. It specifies CAWSVPREGYQPQHF.

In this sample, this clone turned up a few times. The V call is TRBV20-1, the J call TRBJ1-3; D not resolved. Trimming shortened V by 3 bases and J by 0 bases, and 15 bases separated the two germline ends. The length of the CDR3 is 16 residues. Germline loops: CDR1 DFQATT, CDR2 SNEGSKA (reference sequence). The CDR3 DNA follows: TGCAGTGCTAGTTCGGCCAGCGCTTTCTCTGGAAACACCATATATTTT. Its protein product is CSASSASAFSGNTIYF.

Here the CDR3 reads CASSYTTGTEAFF. The DNA of the CDR3 is TGTGCCAGCAGTTATACCACGGGCACTGAAGCTTTCTTT. The chain recombines TRBV6-5 with TRBJ1-1, with D unclear. Germline V gene lookup returns CDR1 MNHEY and CDR2 SVGAGI. The length of the CDR3 is 13 residues. Trimming shortened V by 3 bases and J by 4 bases, and 9 bases separated the two germline ends.